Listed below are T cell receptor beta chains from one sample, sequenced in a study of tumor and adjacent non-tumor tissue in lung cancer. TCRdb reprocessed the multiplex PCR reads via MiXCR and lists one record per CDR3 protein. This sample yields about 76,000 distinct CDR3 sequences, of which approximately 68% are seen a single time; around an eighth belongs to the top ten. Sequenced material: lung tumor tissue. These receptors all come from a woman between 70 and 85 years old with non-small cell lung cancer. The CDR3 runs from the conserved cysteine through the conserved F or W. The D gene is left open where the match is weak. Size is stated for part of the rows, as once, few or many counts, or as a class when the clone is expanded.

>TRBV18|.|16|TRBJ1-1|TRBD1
CASSPPAGQGGTEVFF
TGTGCCAGCTCACCACCCGCGGGACAGGGGGGAACTGAAGTTTTCTTT
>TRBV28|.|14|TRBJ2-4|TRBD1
CASGDSLAKNIQYF
TGTGCCAGCGGGGACAGTCTAGCCAAAAACATTCAATACTTC
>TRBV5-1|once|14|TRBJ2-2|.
CGSNFTVNTGELFF
TGCGGCAGCAACTTTACAGTGAACACCGGGGAGCTGTTTTTT
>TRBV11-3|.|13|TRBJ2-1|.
CASSFPQRAEQFF
TGTGCCAGCAGCTTCCCTCAAAGGGCTGAGCAGTTCTTC
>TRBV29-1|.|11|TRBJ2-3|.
CSVGWPDTHYF
TGCAGCGTTGGTTGGCCAGATACGCATTATTTT
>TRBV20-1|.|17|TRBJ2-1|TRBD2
CSARDREWEGSWSEQFF
TGCAGTGCTAGAGATCGCGAGTGGGAGGGATCGTGGAGTGAGCAGTTCTTC
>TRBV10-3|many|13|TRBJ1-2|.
CAINLGSNYGYTF
TGTGCCATCAATTTGGGGTCCAACTATGGCTACACCTTC
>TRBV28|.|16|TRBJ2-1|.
CASSPPLAGSYNEQFF
TGTGCCAGCAGTCCACCCCTGGCGGGCTCCTACAATGAGCAGTTCTTC
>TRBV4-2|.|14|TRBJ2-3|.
CASSFAPGTDMQYF
TGTGCCAGCAGTTTTGCTCCGGGCACAGATATGCAGTATTTT
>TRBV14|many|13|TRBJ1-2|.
CASSPDINYGYTF
TGTGCCAGCAGCCCGGACATAAACTATGGCTACACCTTC
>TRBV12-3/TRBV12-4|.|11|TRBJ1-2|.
CPSSLGDGYTF
TGTCCCAGCAGTTTGGGGGATGGATACACCTTC
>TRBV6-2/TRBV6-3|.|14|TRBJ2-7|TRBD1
CASGLQAGGFEQYF
TGTGCCAGCGGTTTGCAGGCAGGGGGCTTCGAGCAGTACTTC
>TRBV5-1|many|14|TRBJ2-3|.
CASSLGAQVDTQYF
TGCGCCAGCAGCTTGGGGGCTCAAGTAGATACGCAGTATTTT
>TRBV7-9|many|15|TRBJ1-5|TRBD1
CASSLGQGANQPQHF
TGTGCCAGCAGCTTAGGACAGGGGGCGAATCAGCCCCAGCATTTT
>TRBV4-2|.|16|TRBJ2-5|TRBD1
CVSSQGTGQGQETQYF
TGTGTCAGCAGCCAGGGAACTGGACAGGGGCAAGAGACCCAGTACTTC
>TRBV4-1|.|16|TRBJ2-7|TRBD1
CASNQTGPLMTYEQYF
TGCGCCAGCAACCAGACAGGGCCGTTGATGACCTACGAGCAGTACTTC
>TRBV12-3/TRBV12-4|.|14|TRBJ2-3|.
CVSTLDRITDTQYF
TGTGTCAGCACTTTAGACAGGATTACAGATACGCAGTATTTT
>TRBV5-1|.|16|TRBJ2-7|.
CASSLADGAAPYEQYF
TGCGCCAGCAGCTTGGCCGACGGGGCGGCGCCCTACGAGCAGTACTTC
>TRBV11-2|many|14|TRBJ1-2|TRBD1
CASSLPQGAYGYTF
TGTGCCAGCAGCTTGCCTCAGGGGGCCTATGGCTACACCTTC
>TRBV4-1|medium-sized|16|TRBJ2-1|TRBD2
CASSRHSSGSYNEQFF
TGCGCCAGCAGCCGTCATTCTAGCGGGAGTTACAATGAGCAGTTCTTC
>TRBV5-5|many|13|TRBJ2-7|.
CASSLDTNYEQYF
TGTGCCAGCAGCTTGGACACCAACTACGAGCAGTACTTC
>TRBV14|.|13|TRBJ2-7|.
CVSSHSAHVEQYF
TGTGTCAGCAGCCATTCAGCCCATGTCGAGCAGTACTTC
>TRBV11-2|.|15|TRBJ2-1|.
CASSQSQEGRRERFF
TGTGCCAGCAGCCAATCGCAGGAGGGCCGGCGTGAGCGGTTCTTC
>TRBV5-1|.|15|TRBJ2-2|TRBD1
CASSLGQGESGELFF
TGCGCCAGCAGCCTGGGACAGGGGGAATCCGGGGAGCTGTTTTTT
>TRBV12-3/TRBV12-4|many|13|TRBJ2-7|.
CASSWSGSYEQYF
TGTGCCAGCAGTTGGTCGGGGTCCTACGAGCAGTACTTC
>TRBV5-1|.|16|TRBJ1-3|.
CASSLATGISGNTIYF
TGCGCCAGCAGCTTGGCCACGGGAATCTCTGGAAACACCATATATTTT
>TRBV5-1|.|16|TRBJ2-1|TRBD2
CANSLLAGQYYNEQFF
TGCGCCAACAGCTTATTAGCGGGACAATACTACAATGAGCAGTTCTTC
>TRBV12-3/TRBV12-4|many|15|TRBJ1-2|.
CASSYNREVFYGYTF
TGTGCCAGCAGCTATAACAGGGAGGTATTCTATGGCTACACCTTC
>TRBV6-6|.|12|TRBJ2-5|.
CASNYHQETQYF
TGTGCCAGCAATTACCACCAGGAGACCCAGTATTTC
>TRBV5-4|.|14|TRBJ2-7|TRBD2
CASSLDGGSYEQYF
TGTGCCAGCAGCTTGGACGGGGGGTCCTACGAGCAGTACTTC
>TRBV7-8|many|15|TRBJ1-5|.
CASTLGASENQPQHF
TGTGCCAGCACCTTAGGAGCATCCGAGAATCAGCCCCAGCATTTT
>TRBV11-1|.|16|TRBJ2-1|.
CTSSLALVGPYNEQFF
TGTACCAGCAGCTTAGCCCTAGTGGGCCCGTACAATGAGCAGTTCTTC
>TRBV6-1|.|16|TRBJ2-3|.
CACRLGRGWGTDTKYF
TGTGCCTGCAGACTTGGACGGGGATGGGGCACAGATACGAAGTATTTT
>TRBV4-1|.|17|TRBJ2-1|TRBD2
CTSSSETSGREGGEQFF
TGCACAAGCAGCTCCGAGACTAGCGGGAGGGAAGGTGGTGAGCAGTTCTTC
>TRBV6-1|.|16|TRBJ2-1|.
CASVVVWGSSYNEQFF
TGTGCCAGCGTCGTGGTGTGGGGCAGCTCTTACAATGAGCAGTTCTTC
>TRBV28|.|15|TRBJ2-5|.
CASSLLSGSQETQCF
TGTGCCAGCAGCCTTCTCTCCGGGAGCCAAGAGACCCAGTGCTTC
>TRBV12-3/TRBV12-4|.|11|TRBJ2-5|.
CVSSFQETQYF
TGTGTCAGCAGCTTCCAAGAGACCCAGTACTTC
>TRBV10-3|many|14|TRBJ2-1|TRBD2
CASQGLAIYNEQFF
TGTGCCAGCCAGGGACTAGCGATCTACAATGAGCAGTTCTTC
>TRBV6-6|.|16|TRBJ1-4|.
CANSYGEGSSDEKLFF
TGTGCCAACAGTTACGGGGAGGGGAGTTCAGATGAAAAACTGTTTTTT
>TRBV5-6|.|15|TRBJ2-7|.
CASSLEGEGLYEWYF
TGTGCCAGCAGCTTGGAGGGGGAGGGCCTCTACGAGTGGTACTTC
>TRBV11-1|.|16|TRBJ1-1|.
CASIPSGGYLNTEAFF
TGTGCCAGCATCCCCTCGGGAGGGTACCTGAACACCGAAGCTTTCTTT
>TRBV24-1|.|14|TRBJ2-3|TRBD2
CATSETSGTDTQYF
TGTGCCACCAGTGAAACTAGCGGCACAGATACGCAGTATTTT